This T cell receptor (beta chain) was captured by sequencing in a study of T-cell memory formation after mild COVID-19. Libraries for TCRalpha and TCRbeta carried sample barcodes and unique molecular identifiers via 5'RACE. Using its own MiXCR run on the 5' RACE reads, TCRdb lists one record per CDR3 protein. The table has 200,000 to 250,000 distinct CDR3 sequences, over 9.5% seen once. In its sample, this clonotype was seen many times. The antigen is unknown. The CDR3 spans 14 residues. Trimming took 3 bases from V and 5 from J, leaving 13 bases between them. Findings and caveats of the study: Clones that shrank (day 15 to 85) were balanced CD4/CD8, whereas later expanders leaned CD4+. Several responding clones turned up in pre-infection memory, indicating that cross-reactive memory may have taken part.

Sequencing input: PBMCs or a T cell subset sorted from them (not recorded which). This clonotype was obtained from a man aged 18 to 29 who had mild COVID-19 (a few samples of this study predate the infection). Cell type and time point are not known. V is TRBV12-3 or TRBV12-4 and J is TRBJ1-1, with unresolved D. CDR3 DNA: TGTGCCAGCAGTTTGATCGGGATCCCGACTGAAGCTTTCTTT. It specifies CASSLIGIPTEAFF.